The 7 T cell receptor beta chains in this list originate from one sample, sequenced in a study of human T cells and chemical hapten exposure. One entry per CDR3 protein results from TCRdb running MiXCR on the RACE reads. The data contain under 45,000 distinct CDR3 sequences, 5.5% of them singletons. The time point was: healthy volunteer bleed at 6 weeks. Researchers extracted total RNA from unfractionated whole blood. The sequencing input was whole blood. These receptors were obtained from a human donor in good health. Some clones in this sample may be carry-over from other donors' samples.

This clonotype has a handful of counts. The chain employs TRBV27 and TRBJ1-2; no definite D call. CDR1 and CDR2 (germline): MNHEY, SMNVEV (reference sequence). With 4 bases removed from V and 3 bases from J, the gap between germline ends came to 12 bases. This CDR3 spans 14 amino acids. The CDR3 DNA is TGTGCCAGCAGTTCCCCGGGCCAGGACTATGGCTACACCTTC. Translation gives CASSSPGQDYGYTF.

This clonotype came up many times. The chain carries TRBV5-6 and TRBJ2-3; the D is unclear. CDR1 and CDR2 from the germline V gene are SGHDT and YYEEEE. The CDR3 totals 13 residues. V was shortened by 2 bases and J by 0 bases, with 4 bases between the two germline ends. The CDR3 DNA reads TGTGCCAGCAGCTTAACTAGCACAGATACGCAGTATTTT. Encoded protein: CASSLTSTDTQYF.

The chain carries TRBV6-6 and TRBJ2-6; 8 bases match TRBD1. The CDR3 has 15 amino acids. V lost 5 bases and J lost 2; bases outside the gene matches: 2. The V gene's germline CDR1 is MNHNY and CDR2 SVGAGI (reference sequence). CDR3 sequence reads: CASSLQGAGANVLTF. CDR3 bases: TGTGCCAGCAGTCTACAGGGGGCTGGGGCCAACGTCCTGACTTTC.

This chain uses TRBV7-9 with TRBJ1-1; 8 nucleotides match TRBD1. Germline loops: CDR1 SEHNR, CDR2 FQNEAQ (reference sequence). There are 14 residues in the CDR3. The V and J ends lost 1 base and 4 bases, in that order; junction bases with no gene match: 2. CDR3 coding DNA: TGTGCCAGCAGCTTAGGACAGGGGATCACTGAAGCTTTCTTT. Translated, it gives CASSLGQGITEAFF. Full variable domain (missing parts from reference TRBV7-9 and TRBJ1-1): DTGVSQNPRHKITKRGQNVTFRCDPISEHNRLYWYRQTLGQGPEFLTYFQNEAQLEKSRLLSDRFSAERPKGSFSTLEIQRTEQGDSAMYLCASSLGQGITEAFFGQGTRLTVV.

Worth noting for this clonotype: A read error may be the cause here, since a much bigger clone is one base away. The gene calls are TRBV20-1 and TRBJ1-5; D call uncertain. CDR1 DFQATT and CDR2 SNEGSKA come from the germline V gene (reference sequence). The CDR3 has 14 residues. The CDR3 DNA follows: TGCAGTGCTAGAGAAATAGATAGCAATCAGACCCAGCATTTT. As protein: CSAREIDSNQTQHF.

This clonotype was observed many times. The chain recombines TRBV28 with TRBJ2-3; D is tentatively TRBD1 or TRBD2 (5 bases each). Germline CDR1 and CDR2: MDHEN and SYDVKM. V lost 6 bases, J lost 4 bases, and 5 bases lay in between. The CDR3 is 11 amino acids. This chain's CDR3 is CASRGPDTQYF. DNA for the CDR3: TGTGCCAGCAGGGGACCAGATACGCAGTATTTT.

This clonotype was counted at least ten times. This chain links TRBV6-5 with TRBJ2-3; possibly TRBD2 for D (7 bases). In germline, CDR1 is MNHEY, CDR2 SVGAGI. V dropped 5 bases and J dropped 2 bases, with 14 bases sitting between them. CDR3 size: 15 residues. CDR3 region: CASSPGEGVTDTQYF. The CDR3 DNA reads TGTGCCAGCAGTCCCGGGGAGGGGGTCACAGATACGCAGTATTTT.